What follows are 23 T cell receptor beta chains derived from one specimen sequenced in a study of preoperative IRX-2 immunotherapy in early breast cancer. Sequenced by immunoSEQ multiplex PCR; TCRdb stores in-frame clones only, minus some. Among around 4,200 clones listed, 69% were seen once. The sample's treatment: preoperative locoregional IRX-2 cytokine immunotherapy. The sequenced sample was tumor tissue, obtained after IRX-2 immunotherapy. The source of these receptors is a human donor with breast cancer.

This chain links TRBV6-8 with TRBJ2-2, with D possibly matching TRBD2 (6 bases). The V gene lost 10 bases and the J gene lost 6 bases, with 15 bases spanning the gap. Germline V CDR1 and CDR2: MNHGY, SAAAGT. This CDR3 has 13 residues. The CDR3 is CATLEGEAGELFF. The CDR3 region has the DNA TGTGCCACCTTGGAAGGGGAGGCCGGGGAGCTGTTTTTT.

The CDR3 nucleotides read TGCGCCAGCAGCTCGAAGGTAGCTGGGGCCAACGTCCTGACTTTC. Translated: CASSSKVAGANVLTF. The V call is TRBV5-1, the J call TRBJ2-6; no clear D. The CDR3 is 15 residues long. V was clipped by 3 bases and J by 2 bases, with 9 bases between them. Germline assignment: CDR1 SGHRS and CDR2 YFSETQ.

This chain joins TRBV29-1 and TRBJ1-2; no definite D call. Trimming took 1 base from V and 2 from J, leaving 8 bases between them. This CDR3 region has 13 residues. The germline V gene encodes CDR1 SQVTM and CDR2 ANQGSEA. CDR3 DNA: TGCAGCGTTGAAGGGGTTTTGAACTATGGCTACACCTTC. This encodes CSVEGVLNYGYTF.

The V and J genes are TRBV6-8 and TRBJ2-5; possible D gene TRBD1, 6 bases. The V gene's germline CDR1 is MNHGY and CDR2 SAAAGT. V lost 5 bases to trimming and J lost 5 bases, with 15 bases between them. The CDR3 is made up of 14 amino acids. The CDR3 reads CASSPQGQRETQYF. In nucleotides, the CDR3 is TGTGCCAGCAGTCCTCAGGGGCAGCGTGAGACCCAGTACTTC.

This rearrangement joins TRBV12-5 to TRBJ2-7; 11 bases are a match to TRBD2. Germline values: CDR1 LGHNT, CDR2 FRNRAP. This CDR3 is 15 amino acids long. Unmatched junction bases numbered 6, after V lost 7 bases and J lost 1 base. The DNA of the CDR3 is TGTGCTAGTGCCCGCGGGACTAGCGGATCCTACGAGCAGTACTTC. Residues: CASARGTSGSYEQYF.

The chain uses TRBV6-8 and TRBJ2-1, with D perhaps matching TRBD2 (6 bases). V shed 8 bases and J shed 10 bases, with 15 bases lying between them. The CDR3 is 12 residues long. From germline, CDR1 is MNHGY and CDR2 SAAAGT. The CDR3 reads CASGTRPGEQFF. The CDR3 coding sequence is TGTGCCAGCGGGACTCGGCCGGGGGAGCAGTTCTTC.

The CDR3 protein is CASSHPGQEESGNTIYF. CDR3 bases: TGTGCCAGCAGCCACCCGGGACAAGAAGAATCTGGAAACACCATATATTTT. V gene TRBV11-3 combines with J gene TRBJ1-3; TRBD1 might be the D (6 bases). V lost 5 bases, J lost 1 base, and 18 bases lay in between. Per the germline V gene, CDR1 is SGHNT and CDR2 is YENEEA. This CDR3 region has 17 residues.

This sequence joins TRBV11-1 and TRBJ2-7; 10 positions agree with TRBD2. CDR1 and CDR2 from the germline V gene are SGHAT and FQDESV (reference sequence). The CDR3 is made up of 15 amino acids. Trimming cost V 4 bases and J 3 bases; bases outside gene matches: 6. CDR3 residues: CASSYLTSGYYEQYF. CDR3 sequence (DNA): TGTGCCAGCAGCTATCTGACTAGCGGGTACTACGAGCAGTACTTC.

This clone was seen more than once but under ten times. This specimen includes other DNA sequences encoding the same CDR3. The chain couples TRBV19 to TRBJ2-7; TRBD2 matches at 14 bases. The V gene's germline CDR1 is LNHDA and CDR2 SQIVND (reference sequence). Germline trimming cut 6 bases from V and 5 bases from J; bases unmatched to any gene: 3. CDR3 length: 14 amino acids. CDR3 amino acids: CASSRGLAGDEQYF. The CDR3 nucleotides are TGTGCCAGTAGCCGGGGACTAGCGGGAGACGAGCAGTACTTC.

V is TRBV30 and J is TRBJ2-7; the D call may be TRBD1 or TRBD2 (5 bases each). V lost 2 bases and J lost 2, with 10 bases in between. The CDR3 is made up of 13 amino acids. CDR1 and CDR2 from the germline V gene are GTSNPN and SVGIG (reference sequence). In DNA, the CDR3 is TGTGCCTGGAGTCCGGGGCCAACCTACGAGCAGTACTTC. It is translated as CAWSPGPTYEQYF. Full variable domain (remainder filled in from reference TRBV30 and TRBJ2-7): SQTIHQWPATLVQPVGSPLSLECTVEGTSNPNLYWYRQAAGRGLQLLFYSVGIGQISSEVPQNLSASRPQDRQFILSSKKLLLSDSGFYLCAWSPGPTYEQYFGPGTRLTVT.

The CDR3 DNA reads TGTGCCAGCAGCCAAGATTGGGCAGAGAACACTGAAGCTTTCTTT. This codes for CASSQDWAENTEAFF. V usage is TRBV14 and J usage is TRBJ1-1; no definite D call. There are 15 residues in the CDR3. CDR1 is SGHDN, CDR2 FVKESK, per germline. V lost 0 bases and J lost 1, with 9 bases in between. Full variable domain (missing parts from reference TRBV14 and TRBJ1-1): EAGVTQFPSHSVIEKGQTVTLRCDPISGHDNLYWYRRVMGKEIKFLLHFVKESKQDESGMPNNRFLAERTGGTYSTLKVQPAELEDSGVYFCASSQDWAENTEAFFGQGTRLTVV.

The chain employs TRBV23-1 and TRBJ1-2; 8 bases align to TRBD1. TRBV23-1 carries the ORF label, with uncertain function. The CDR3 spans 15 residues. The trim removed 8 bases at V and 2 bases at J, leaving 10 bases unmatched. The CDR3, as DNA: TGCGCCAGCTATCATAGGACAGGGCGGAACTATGGCTACACCTTC. It translates to CASYHRTGRNYGYTF.

About this clone itself: At one of its ends the junction is not consistent with the germline gene, which may arise from a read error. This chain uses TRBV6-8 with TRBJ2-3, with 8 bases matching TRBD2. Germline CDR1 is MNHGY and CDR2 is SAAAGT. This CDR3 comprises 15 residues. CDR3 amino acids: CASTPLAGFADTRYF. CDR3 nucleotide sequence: TGTGCCAGCACCCCCCTAGCGGGTTTTGCAGATACGCGGTATTTT.

The chain uses TRBV28 and TRBJ1-3; possibly TRBD1 for D (5 bases). The germline CDR1 and CDR2 sequences are MDHEN and SYDVKM. V was cut by 7 bases and J by 5 bases, with 12 bases left in between. The CDR3 loop spans 13 amino acids. The CDR3 nucleotides read TGTGCCAGCAAAATGGGGCTTCGAAACACCATATATTTT. Translating it yields CASKMGLRNTIYF.

This clone was seen a few times. The chain couples TRBV11-3 to TRBJ1-4; 11 bases are a match to TRBD1. Germline trimming cut 5 bases from V and 1 base from J; bases unmatched to any gene: 3. Per the germline V gene, CDR1 is SGHNT and CDR2 is YENEEA. The CDR3 runs 16 residues. CDR3 region: CASSQDRGQTNEKLFF. The CDR3 DNA follows: TGTGCCAGCAGCCAGGACAGGGGGCAAACTAATGAAAAACTGTTTTTT.

This clone appeared a few times. The chain links TRBV6-8 to TRBJ1-5, with D perhaps TRBD1 (5 bases). The CDR3 totals 15 residues. V lost 2 bases and J 0 bases, leaving 8 bases between the germline ends. CDR1 and CDR2 (germline): MNHGY, SAAAGT. The CDR3 nucleotides are TGTGCCAGCAGTTACGACGGGGGTAGCAATCAGCCCCAGCATTTT. Protein sequence: CASSYDGGSNQPQHF.

The chain is built from TRBV5-1 and TRBJ1-1, with D unclear. This CDR3 is built from 14 residues. In germline, CDR1 is SGHRS, CDR2 YFSETQ. The V end lost 0 bases, the J end lost 2 bases, and 8 bases lay between the germline ends. CDR3 protein: CASSLASGNTEAFF. For the CDR3, the DNA is TGCGCCAGCAGCTTGGCCTCGGGAAACACTGAAGCTTTCTTT. Full variable domain (outside the CDR3, taken from reference TRBV5-1 and TRBJ1-1): KAGVTQTPRYLIKTRGQQVTLSCSPISGHRSVSWYQQTPGQGLQFLFEYFSETQRNKGNFPGRFSGRQFSNSRSEMNVSTLELGDSALYLCASSLASGNTEAFFGQGTRLTVV.

The rearrangement joins TRBV7-6 to TRBJ2-2; 11 nucleotides line up with TRBD1. The V segment lost 5 bases and the J segment 5 bases; nucleotides outside the gene matches: 10. Germline V gene data show CDR1 as SGHVS and CDR2 as FNYEAQ. This CDR3 spans 17 amino acids. Here the CDR3 reads CASSRILGTGGTGELFF. The CDR3 region has the DNA TGTGCCAGCAGCCGAATTTTAGGGACAGGGGGGACCGGGGAGCTGTTTTTT.

The J gene is TRBJ2-7, the V gene TRBV18, with TRBD1 as a possible D gene (6 bases). CDR1 KGHSH and CDR2 LQKENI come from the germline V gene. Trimming left V 4 bases short and J 2 bases short, with 12 bases between. This CDR3 region has 14 residues. The CDR3 region has the DNA TGTGCCAGCTCACAGACAGGTAACCCCTACGAGCAGTACTTC. Translating it yields CASSQTGNPYEQYF.

The chain has TRBV5-1 and TRBJ2-7; 10 bases line up with TRBD1. CDR3 size: 15 residues. V lost 4 bases and J lost 3; bases outside the gene matches: 7. Germline V gene sequence: CDR1 SGHRS, CDR2 YFSETQ. This chain's CDR3 is CASSPGGTGDYEQYF. In DNA form, the CDR3 reads TGCGCCAGCAGCCCGGGAGGGACAGGGGACTACGAGCAGTACTTC.

The chain employs TRBV19 and TRBJ2-7; tentative D call: TRBD1 (5 bases). This CDR3 is built from 14 residues. Trimming cost V 4 bases and J 0 bases, with 10 bases left between them. From germline, CDR1 is LNHDA and CDR2 SQIVND (reference sequence). The CDR3 sequence is CASSSGQFSYEQYF. CDR3 in DNA: TGTGCCAGTAGTAGTGGACAATTCTCCTACGAGCAGTACTTC.

With regard to this clone: One end of the junction does not line up with germline, which may come from a read error. The V and J genes are TRBV6-8 and TRBJ2-1; 12 nucleotides line up with TRBD2. Germline CDR1 is MNHGY and CDR2 is SAAAGT. This CDR3 has 15 residues. CDR3 amino acids: CAISKTSGSYNEQFF. The CDR3 bases are TGTGCCATCAGTAAGACTAGCGGGAGCTACAATGAGCAGTTCTTC.

This clone came up a few times. The chain employs TRBV6-8 and TRBJ1-5; TRBD1 agrees at 12 bases. CDR3 size: 16 residues. V lost 6 bases to trimming and J lost 5 bases; unmatched junction nucleotides: 8. CDR1 is MNHGY, CDR2 SAAAGT, per germline. CDR3 amino acids: CASRVLGTGGHQPQHF. In nucleotides, the CDR3 is TGTGCCAGCAGAGTCCTCGGGACAGGGGGCCATCAGCCCCAGCATTTT.